Following are 20 T cell receptor beta chains from one sample sequenced in a study of T cell clonality in common variable immunodeficiency. Findings and limits, study-wide: Fewer deletions and N-nucleotide insertions were reportedly seen in common variable immunodeficiency TCR beta sequences.

Using immunoSEQ multiplex PCR, the repertoire was profiled, and TCRdb retains in-frame clones only, with some absent. The data show about 20,000 clones, with none appearing a single time. These TCRs' antigens remain unknown. Sequenced input: peripheral blood mononuclear cells. Receptors were obtained from a human donor with common variable immunodeficiency.

This clone was seen a few times. The CDR3 end falls 3 residues outside the read, so it is completed with the germline J gene. The V gene is TRBV18, the J gene TRBJ2-7; D possibly corresponds to TRBD1 (5 bases). CDR1 is KGHSH and CDR2 is LQKENI in the germline V gene. V was shortened by 2 bases and J by 5 bases, with 16 bases between the two germline ends. The CDR3 is 15 residues long. The CDR3 bases that were read are TGTGCCAGCTCACCAAAGGCGACAGAGGTCCACGAG. It yields the protein CASSPKATEVHE. The full CDR3 protein reads CASSPKATEVHEQYF.

Comment on this clone: Read coverage stops 3 residues before the CDR3 terminus; the germline J gene supplies the remainder. This chain links TRBV2 with TRBJ2-1, with TRBD1 matching over 12 bases. Trimming took 1 base from V and 8 from J; bases not matched to a gene: 3. The CDR3 spans 15 residues. CDR1 is SNHLY and CDR2 is FYNNEI in the germline V gene. The sequenced CDR3 bases are TGTGCCAGCAGTGAAGGGGGACAGGGGGCGGATGAG. Amino acid sequence: CASSEGGQGADE. The full-length CDR3 reads as CASSEGGQGADEQFF.

This clone was counted between two and nine times. The read stops 3 residues short of the end of the CDR3; the missing end is completed from the germline J gene. This chain connects TRBV7-9 to TRBJ1-2; no reliable D call. The CDR3 covers 12 residues. V dropped 7 bases and J dropped 2 bases, with 8 bases sitting between them. Germline V gene data show CDR1 as SEHNR and CDR2 as FQNEAQ (reference sequence). The CDR3 loop is CASKGINYGYTF. Incomplete CDR3 DNA: TGTGCCAGCAAAGGCATAAACTATGGC.

Concerning this clone: The CDR3 end falls 3 residues outside the read, so it is completed with the germline J gene. The chain has TRBV7-6 and TRBJ2-2, with 8 bases identical to TRBD2. The trim removed 5 bases at V and 6 bases at J, leaving 14 bases unmatched. The germline gives CDR1 SGHVS, CDR2 FNYEAQ. The CDR3 length is 17 residues. This CDR3 is CASSPVGSAGVAGELFF. CDR3 DNA (partial): TGTGCCAGCAGCCCGGTGGGTTCAGCGGGAGTGGCCGGGGAG.

This clone has a handful of counts. The read comes to an end 3 residues before the CDR3 does, leaving the germline J gene to fill in the end. The chain combines TRBV19 with TRBJ2-7; 8 bases line up with TRBD1. The V gene's germline CDR1 is LNHDA and CDR2 SQIVND (reference sequence). The CDR3 totals 15 residues. After removal of 2 bases from V and 4 bases from J, the junction contained 7 bases not matched to a gene. The CDR3 here is CASSITGQGGYEQYF. The CDR3 bases that were read are TGTGCCAGTAGTATAACAGGACAGGGTGGGTACGAG.

About this clone itself: The missing CDR3 end, 3 residues past where the read stops, is filled in from the germline J gene. The V and J genes are TRBV19 and TRBJ2-4; possibly TRBD1 for D (5 bases). Trimming shortened V by 6 bases and J by 3 bases, and 12 bases separated the two germline ends. This CDR3 is 14 amino acids long. Germline assignment: CDR1 LNHDA and CDR2 SQIVND (reference sequence). This CDR3 reads CASSQGADKNIQYF. The CDR3 bases that were read are TGTGCCAGTAGCCAAGGGGCGGACAAAAACATT.

Points on this clone: The CDR3 extends 3 residues past the end of the read, so its final part is completed from the germline J gene. The rearrangement links TRBV7-9 to TRBJ2-5; D call uncertain. The CDR3 covers 15 residues. V lost 5 bases and J 0 bases, leaving 13 bases between the germline ends. Germline-derived CDR1 and CDR2 are SEHNR and FQNEAQ (reference sequence). This chain's CDR3 is CASSDDQRYQETQYF. The CDR3 bases that were read are TGTGCCAGCAGCGACGACCAGCGCTACCAAGAGACC.

This clone was seen more than once but under ten times. The missing CDR3 end, 3 residues past where the read stops, is filled in from the germline J gene. J is TRBJ2-7 and V is TRBV7-6; 8 nucleotides line up with TRBD1. Looked up from germline, CDR1 is SGHVS and CDR2 is FNYEAQ. The J segment lost 3 bases and the V segment lost 4 bases, leaving 14 bases of the junction unmatched. The CDR3 runs 17 residues. CDR3: CASSSHNAGTGVYEQYF. The sequenced part of the CDR3 DNA is TGTGCCAGCAGCTCACACAACGCCGGGACAGGAGTCTACGAG.

In regard to this clone: The read ends 3 residues before the CDR3 terminus; that terminus is restored from the germline J gene. The rearrangement joins TRBV7-9 to TRBJ1-6; 11 bases match TRBD1. The germline V gene has CDR1 SEHNR and CDR2 FQNEAQ (reference sequence). There are 15 residues in the CDR3. V lost 5 bases and J lost 9; bases outside the gene matches: 6. The part of the CDR3 DNA that was read is TGTGCCAGCAGCAGAGAGGGGACAGGGGGTTCACCC. It encodes CASSREGTGGSP. The complete CDR3 protein is CASSREGTGGSPLHF.

The table lists this clone with a few counts. Read coverage stops 3 residues before the CDR3 terminus; the germline J gene supplies the remainder. This rearrangement joins TRBV7-9 to TRBJ2-1; 12 bases agree with TRBD2. CDR1 and CDR2 from the germline V gene are SEHNR and FQNEAQ (reference sequence). The CDR3 covers 14 residues. Trimming took 6 bases from V and 8 from J; bases not matched to a gene: 5. CDR3 amino acids: CASRLLAGGDEQFF. The CDR3 bases that were read are TGTGCCAGCAGACTCCTAGCGGGAGGGGATGAG.

In regard to this clone: The read falls 3 residues short of the CDR3 end, and the missing part is taken from the germline J gene. V gene TRBV7-2 combines with J gene TRBJ1-1; D may be TRBD1 (5 bases). Germline assignment: CDR1 SGHTA and CDR2 FQGNSA. The CDR3 is made up of 13 amino acids. Trimming removed 5 bases from V and 4 bases from J, with 11 bases in between. The CDR3 reads CASSLGRVTEAFF. The part of the CDR3 DNA that was read is TGTGCCAGCAGCCTCGGCAGGGTCACTGAA.

This clone was seen a handful of times. The observed sequence ends 3 residues before the CDR3 terminus, with the missing tail filled in from the germline J gene. The chain uses TRBV30 and TRBJ1-2; 10 bases are a match to TRBD1. Germline CDR1 and CDR2: GTSNPN and SVGIG (reference sequence). Losses at the gene ends were 2 bases for V and 4 bases for J; bases not matched to a gene: 7. The CDR3 is 15 residues long. CDR3 loop: CAWSFRDRGSYGYTF. The CDR3 bases that were read are TGTGCCTGGAGTTTTCGGGACAGGGGATCCTATGGC.

At least ten counts were recorded for this clone. The missing CDR3 end, 3 residues past where the read stops, is filled in from the germline J gene. The chain is built from TRBV29-1 and TRBJ2-1, with D tentatively TRBD1 (5 bases). The CDR3 is 12 residues long. The germline V gene has CDR1 SQVTM and CDR2 ANQGSEA. V dropped 3 bases and J dropped 5 bases, with 8 bases sitting between them. The DNA read from the CDR3 is TGCAGCGTTGAGGCAGGGCACAATGAG. Translating gives CSVEAGHNE. The whole CDR3 protein reads CSVEAGHNEQFF.

Of note for this clone: The DNA ends 3 residues before the CDR3 does, and the rest of the CDR3 is filled in from the germline J gene. V usage is TRBV20-1 and J usage is TRBJ1-2; D may be TRBD1 (5 bases). V shed 0 bases and J shed 1 base, with 15 bases lying between them. CDR1 DFQATT and CDR2 SNEGSKA come from the germline V gene (reference sequence). The CDR3 has 16 amino acids. The CDR3 region is CSARDLSWGLNYGYTF. CDR3 bases read: TGCAGTGCTAGAGATTTGAGTTGGGGCCTTAACTATGGC.

Worth noting for this clone: The read falls 3 residues short of the CDR3 end, and the missing part is taken from the germline J gene. The chain links TRBV19 to TRBJ2-1; TRBD1 or TRBD2 may be the D gene (5 bases each). The germline V and J ends were trimmed by 5 bases and 7 bases, with 12 bases remaining between them. This CDR3 is built from 13 residues. Looked up from germline, CDR1 is LNHDA and CDR2 is SQIVND (reference sequence). The CDR3 sequence is CASSSNEGNEQFF. The sequenced part of the CDR3 DNA is TGTGCCAGTAGTTCTAATGAGGGGAATGAG.

Comment on this clone: Read sequence stops 3 residues before the CDR3 end, and the germline J gene provides the missing end. The rearrangement links TRBV19 to TRBJ2-5; 8 bases fit TRBD1. Trimming removed 3 bases from V and 1 base from J; junction bases left unmatched: 1. The CDR3 sequence is 14 residues long. The germline V gene has CDR1 LNHDA and CDR2 SQIVND (reference sequence). The part of the CDR3 DNA that was read is TGTGCCAGTAGTATCCAGGGGGCCCAAGAGACC. Translation gives CASSIQGAQET. The whole CDR3 sequence is CASSIQGAQETQYF.

By its share, this clone is medium-sized. Read sequence stops 3 residues before the CDR3 end, and the germline J gene provides the missing end. The chain uses TRBV10-3 and TRBJ1-4; 7 positions match TRBD1. From germline, CDR1 is ENHRY and CDR2 SYGVKD. The CDR3 is 14 residues long. The ends lost 2 bases at V and 4 bases at J; junction bases unmatched: 1. The CDR3 DNA, read in part, is TGTGCCATCAGTGAGGGACAGGATAATGAAAAA. The encoded protein is CAISEGQDNEK. The whole CDR3 region reads CAISEGQDNEKLFF.

In this sample, this clone turned up a few times. The read terminates 3 residues before the CDR3 end, so the remaining end is supplied by the germline J gene. Within the sample, other DNA sequences also encode this same CDR3. The chain couples TRBV7-9 to TRBJ2-7; D may be TRBD1 (6 bases). Trimming left V 7 bases short and J 2 bases short, with 15 bases between. Germline loops: CDR1 SEHNR, CDR2 FQNEAQ (reference sequence). This CDR3 spans 14 amino acids. The CDR3 region is CASNTQGTTYEQYF. The covered CDR3 bases are TGTGCCAGCAACACGCAGGGGACAACCTACGAG.

Details on this clone: The CDR3 goes on 3 residues after the read ends, and that part is filled in from the germline J gene. The gene calls are TRBV2 and TRBJ1-5, with D possibly being TRBD1 (6 bases). Germline CDR1 SNHLY, CDR2 FYNNEI. The CDR3 spans 14 residues. V lost 1 base, J lost 2 bases, and 6 bases lay in between. The CDR3: CASSEEGGNQPQHF. CDR3 DNA (partial): TGTGCCAGCAGTGAAGAGGGGGGCAATCAGCCC.

This clone was observed a few times. The CDR3 goes on 3 residues after the read ends, and that part is filled in from the germline J gene. The chain has TRBV18 and TRBJ2-1; D is perhaps TRBD1 (6 bases). Trimming left V 3 bases short and J 0 bases short, with 9 bases between. The CDR3 runs 15 residues. CDR1 KGHSH and CDR2 LQKENI come from the germline V gene. This chain's CDR3 is CASSPSRGSYNEQFF. Partial CDR3 DNA: TGTGCCAGCTCACCGTCCAGGGGCTCCTACAATGAG.